The entry below describes one T cell receptor (beta chain). Antigen: not known. The sample belongs to a study of T cell responses to AZD1222 COVID-19 vaccine. Study findings and constraints: The donor cohort was predominantly white British with a female majority, and clonal diversity may have been underestimated.

The repertoire was sequenced with immunoSEQ multiplex PCR; TCRdb's copy has only in-frame clones and lacks some. The sample contains some 150,000 clones, about 91% of which appear only once. This specimen consisted of peripheral blood, obtained on day 0 of AZD1222 vaccination. The TCR originated in an adult in good health.

CDR3 region: CASSLAPGMNTEAFF. As DNA, the CDR3 is TGTGCCAGCAGCTTGGCCCCAGGCATGAACACTGAAGCTTTCTTT. The chain employs TRBV5-4 and TRBJ1-1; no clear D gene. Per the germline V gene, CDR1 is SGHNT and CDR2 is YYREEE (reference sequence). V was shortened by 0 bases and J by 0 bases, with 9 bases between the two germline ends. The CDR3 has 15 residues.